Sequencing of this TCR beta chain was carried out in a study of PD-1 blockade in mismatch repair-deficient tumors. Study background: Patients had around twelve mismatch repair-deficient cancer types, all previously treated and progressing.

The length of the CDR3 is 15 residues. The germline gives CDR1 SGDLS, CDR2 YYNGEE. Trimming left V 3 bases short and J 4 bases short, with 13 bases between. TCRdb's table, derived via immunoSEQ multiplex PCR, lists solely in-frame clones and lacks some. The sample records about 39,000 clones, around 80% being singletons. About this clone itself: As yet, its antigen is unknown.

Study-level points and caveats: After pembrolizumab, tumor-resident clones rose rapidly, then generally contracted before radiologic responses.

All patients were mismatch repair deficient, assessed by either PCR or immunohistochemistry. Three pembrolizumab responders had their TCRs sequenced. The TCR comes from an adult with mismatch repair-deficient cancer. This rearrangement joins TRBV9 to TRBJ1-4; weak D call: TRBD1 (5 bases). This sample comprised PBMCs, obtained 38 to 40 weeks after starting pembrolizumab. The CDR3 region is CASSGTPGLNEKLFF. The DNA for the CDR3 is TGTGCCAGCAGCGGGACCCCAGGGCTTAATGAAAAACTGTTTTTT.